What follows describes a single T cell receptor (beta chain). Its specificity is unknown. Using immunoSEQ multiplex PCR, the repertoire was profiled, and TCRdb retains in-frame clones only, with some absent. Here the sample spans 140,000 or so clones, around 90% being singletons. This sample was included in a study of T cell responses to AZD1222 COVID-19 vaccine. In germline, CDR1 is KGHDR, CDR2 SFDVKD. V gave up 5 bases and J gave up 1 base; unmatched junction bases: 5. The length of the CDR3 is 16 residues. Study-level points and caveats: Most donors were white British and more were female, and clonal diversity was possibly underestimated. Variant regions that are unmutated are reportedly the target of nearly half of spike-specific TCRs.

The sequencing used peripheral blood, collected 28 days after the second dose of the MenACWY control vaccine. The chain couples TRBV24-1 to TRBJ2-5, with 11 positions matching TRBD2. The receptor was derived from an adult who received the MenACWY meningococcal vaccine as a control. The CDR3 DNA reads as TGTGCCACCAGTGTTGGACTAGCGGGCCCCCAAGAGACCCAGTACTTC. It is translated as CATSVGLAGPQETQYF.